This T cell receptor beta chain came from a study of cytomegalovirus exposure and HLA in healthy donors. In the case of this clone: Its antigen remains unidentified.

The PCR had 60 Vbeta and 13 Jbeta primers. Profiling relied on immunoSEQ multiplex PCR, and the TCRdb table lists in-frame clones only, not all of them. The table shows about 19,000 clones, with about four fifths occurring only once. Notes on the study in general: Some public TCRs appeared in many individuals, while most sequences were rare.

Germline assignment: CDR1 SGHVS and CDR2 FNYEAQ. The ends were cut back, 5 bases at V and 0 bases at J, with 14 bases in the middle. The CDR3 is 16 residues long. Sequencing input: PBMCs. The chain has TRBV7-6 and TRBJ2-1; maybe TRBD1 (6 bases). This TCR was recovered from a human donor in good health. The CDR3 nucleotides read TGTGCCAGCAGCCCTACGGGACAATACTCCTACAATGAGCAGTTCTTC. This translates into CASSPTGQYSYNEQFF.